This T cell receptor beta chain was documented in a study of T-cell reconstitution after alpha-beta-depleted transplantation in children. Preparation of the TCRbeta library used unique molecular identifiers. TCRdb re-called the PCR reads with MiXCR, one entry per CDR3 protein. Among about 420,000 distinct CDR3 sequences listed, approximately 11% were seen once. The CDR3 has 17 residues. V lost 1 base and J lost 2; bases outside the gene matches: 2. Per the germline V gene, CDR1 is MNHEY and CDR2 is SVGEGT. The gene calls are TRBV6-2 or TRBV6-3 and TRBJ2-1; 13 bases map to TRBD2. This specimen was PBMCs from the stem cell graft donor, taken from the stem cell graft. The sequence was obtained from a human donor who donated a stem cell graft to a child with acute myeloid leukemia. Written as DNA, the CDR3 is TGTGCCAGCAGTTACTGCACTAGCGGGAGGGCCTACAATGAGCAGTTCTTC. Translation: CASSYCTSGRAYNEQFF.